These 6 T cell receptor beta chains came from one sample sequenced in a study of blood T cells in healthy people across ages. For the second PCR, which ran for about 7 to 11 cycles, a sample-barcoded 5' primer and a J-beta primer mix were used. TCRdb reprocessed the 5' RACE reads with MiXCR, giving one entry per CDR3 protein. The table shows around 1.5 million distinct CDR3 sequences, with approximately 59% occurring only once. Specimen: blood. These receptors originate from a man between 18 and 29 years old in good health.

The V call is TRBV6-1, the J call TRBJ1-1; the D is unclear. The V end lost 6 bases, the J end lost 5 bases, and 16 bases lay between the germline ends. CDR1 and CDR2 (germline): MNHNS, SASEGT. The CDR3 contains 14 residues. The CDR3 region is CASRPDIGRTEAFF. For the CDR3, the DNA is TGTGCCAGCAGACCCGATATAGGGAGGACTGAAGCTTTCTTT.

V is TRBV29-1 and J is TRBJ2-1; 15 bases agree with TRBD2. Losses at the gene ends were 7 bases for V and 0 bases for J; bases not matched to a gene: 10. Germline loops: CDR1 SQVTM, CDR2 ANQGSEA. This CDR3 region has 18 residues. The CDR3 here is CSGQGLAGGPSSYNEQFF. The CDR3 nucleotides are TGCAGCGGCCAGGGACTAGCGGGAGGCCCGAGCTCCTACAATGAGCAGTTCTTC.

DNA for the CDR3: TGCGCCAGCAGCCAAGATCTAGCGGGCCGAAGCTCCTACAATGAGCAGTTCTTC. This gives the protein CASSQDLAGRSSYNEQFF. The rearrangement uses TRBV4-3 and TRBJ2-1; 8 nucleotides agree with TRBD2. The V gene's germline CDR1 is LGHNA and CDR2 YSLEER. The CDR3 totals 18 residues. J was trimmed by 0 bases and V by 0 bases; bases with no gene match: 7.

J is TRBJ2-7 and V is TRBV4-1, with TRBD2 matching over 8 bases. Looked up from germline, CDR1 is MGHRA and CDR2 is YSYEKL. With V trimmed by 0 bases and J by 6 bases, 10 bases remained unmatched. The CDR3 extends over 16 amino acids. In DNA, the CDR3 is TGCGCCAGCAGCCAAGATCTCGGCGGGGGGCGCGCCGAGCAGTACTTC. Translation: CASSQDLGGGRAEQYF.

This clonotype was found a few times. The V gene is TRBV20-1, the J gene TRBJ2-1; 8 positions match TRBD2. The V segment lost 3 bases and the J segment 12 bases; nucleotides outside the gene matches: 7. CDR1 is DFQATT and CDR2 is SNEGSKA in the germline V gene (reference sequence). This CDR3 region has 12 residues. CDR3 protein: CSASLSAGGQFF. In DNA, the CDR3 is TGCAGTGCTAGCTTGAGTGCGGGGGGGCAGTTCTTC.

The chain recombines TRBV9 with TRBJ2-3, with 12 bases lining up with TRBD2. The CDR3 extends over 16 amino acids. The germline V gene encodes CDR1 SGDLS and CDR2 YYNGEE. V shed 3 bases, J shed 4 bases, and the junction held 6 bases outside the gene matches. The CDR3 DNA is TGTGCCAGCAGCGCCCTAGGACTAGCGGGGCCAGATACGCAGTATTTT. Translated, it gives CASSALGLAGPDTQYF. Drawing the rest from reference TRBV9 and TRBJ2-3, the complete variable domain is DSGVTQTPKHLITATGQRVTLRCSPRSGDLSVYWYQQSLDQGLQFLIQYYNGEERAKGNILERFSAQQFPDLHSELNLSSLELGDSALYFCASSALGLAGPDTQYFGPGTRLTVL.